This TCR beta chain was documented in a study of human T cells and chemical hapten exposure (dated by TCRdb to 2020 to 2022). The study in broad terms: For sensitization, 2% DPC in acetone was applied to a roughly 2 cm by roughly 2 cm area of upper inner arm skin. Libraries were combined into a pool for sequencing, and differences in TCR yield between samples came mainly from small differences in library volumes within the pool. Blood was sampled from patients pre-sensitization (week 0) and at 2, 6 and about 24 weeks after DPC sensitization. This study followed changes in the peripheral blood TCR repertoire in vivo during primary and secondary sensitization of alopecia patients to the hapten diphenylcyclopropenone (DPC). Patch testing was performed on the upper back with Finn chambers containing 0.01% DPC, and the patch tests were scored after 6 days according to International Contact Dermatitis Research Group standards. Approximately 30 alopecia patients provided blood for TCR sequencing at one to four time points (pre-sensitization, 2, 6 and 24 weeks). Most of the patients in the cohort were female, and the cohort covered alopecia areata with under or over 50% scalp involvement, alopecia totalis and alopecia universalis. Weekly therapeutic DPC doses were additionally applied to the scalp of patients throughout the roughly 25-week study period.

The time point tag for this specimen amounts to: pre-sensitization, week 0. The label giving this sample's treatment or condition can be read as: therapeutic diphenylcyclopropenone sensitization with weekly scalp DPC. At every patch-test visit, the blood draw took place before the patch test was put on. Eligible patients were aged 18 to 70, diagnosed with alopecia, deemed suitable for DPC therapy, and excluded if pregnant. Unfractionated whole blood was collected in Tempus Blood RNA tubes, and total RNA was extracted from that blood. This clonotype was recorded at least ten times. Its antigen remains undetermined. No base quality values were provided; no much bigger clone lies one nucleotide off. The investigation overall reported the following: No change with DPC sensitization was found in the number of TCRs above 1 in 1000 frequency, and no evidence of global repertoire structure alterations was found. Repeated subsampling changed both the strength of the expansion versus patch-test correlation and the threshold at which the correlation became significant. The number of PT1 expanded TCRs positively correlated with patch test score, significant at thresholds 8, 16 and 32 but not 4. Because every patient had alopecia, a presumed autoimmune disease, the patients' immune response might differ from that of healthy individuals. Expanded TCRs formed significantly more large CDR3 similarity clusters than pre-sensitization or healthy control sets, consistent with antigen-driven responses.

Library method: RACE. Sequencer: NextSeq 500. Library preparation attached unique molecular identifiers to individual cDNA molecules for quantitative, reproducible TCR counting. For every blood RNA sample, sequencing covered both the TCR alpha and TCR beta chains. From the authors' description of their analysis: The median number of TCRs per sample was some 100,000, ranging from 23,224 to 690,600. The Decombinator software suite was used to annotate V, J and CDR3 in the TCR reads. To make PS versus PT1 abundance plots, every sample was subsampled to the same number of TCRs (28,000). Expanded TCRs were defined as absent before sensitization and observed at least eight times at the 2-week time point. The raw public data were reprocessed by TCRdb itself: fastp quality trimming at Q25, MiXCR clonotype calling, in-frame beta chains only. Entries that share a CDR3 protein sequence are merged under the most common genes and DNA. Clone size and V and J calls follow TCRdb, not the original study. The sample table records around 62,000 distinct CDR3 sequences; about 6.7% of these occur just once. 1.5% to 2% of the sample is held by the ten biggest clonotypes.

Spanning cysteine to phenylalanine, the CDR3 consists of 12 amino acids. Just CDR3 DNA is preserved here, 36 bases in frame from base 1. Looking up the germline V gene (reference sequence) yields CDR1 LGHDT and CDR2 YNNKEL. The junction shows trimming of 3 bases on V and 8 bases on J, and the gene matches do not reach 3 bases of it. The chain is made from TRBV3-1 and TRBJ1-1, with 7 bases aligning to TRBD1. The TCR originated in a woman aged 30 to 39 with alopecia areata. Some clones in this sample may be carry-over from other donors' samples. The sample consisted of whole blood, taken in connection with sensitization to the hapten diphenylcyclopropenone (DPC). For the CDR3, the sequence is CASSQTGREAFF. The bases read TGTGCCAGCAGCCAGACAGGGAGAGAAGCTTTCTTT.